Following are 22 T cell receptor beta chains from one sample sequenced in a study of T cells in Graves' hyperthyroidism and ophthalmopathy. Amplified TCR beta CDR3 regions derived from RNA transcripts. HTBI primers were the set used in a first-round RT-PCR of the TCR CDR3. A single record per CDR3 protein comes from TCRdb applying MiXCR to the multiplex PCR reads. There are about 680,000 distinct CDR3 sequences in the sample; approximately 36% occur only once, and roughly 30% lies in the top ten. The sample was blood. The origin of the receptors is a woman aged 40 to 55 with Graves' hyperthyroidism.

This clonotype showed up just a few times. The V gene is TRBV12-3 or TRBV12-4, the J gene TRBJ1-1, with D perhaps matching TRBD1 (6 bases). V lost 3 bases and J 6 bases, leaving 11 bases between the germline ends. This CDR3 region has 13 residues. This CDR3 is CASSLVGAPEAFF. DNA for the CDR3: TGTGCCAGCAGTTTGGTGGGGGCTCCTGAAGCTTTCTTT.

Of note for this clonotype: This CDR3 fails to terminate in the conserved phenylalanine or tryptophan, so it likely reflects a read error. The genes are TRBV7-3 and TRBJ1-6, with D unresolved. The CDR3 is 17 amino acids. Per the germline V gene, CDR1 is SGHTA and CDR2 is FQGTGA. CDR3 protein: CASSQDGGVGYNSPLHL. CDR3 DNA: TGCGCCAGCAGCCAAGATGGTGGTGTTGGCTATAATTCACCCCTCCACCTT.

There are many counts of this clonotype. The rearrangement links TRBV15 to TRBJ2-7; tentative D call: TRBD1 (6 bases). Germline CDR1 is LNHNV and CDR2 is YYDKDF (reference sequence). The CDR3 spans 15 residues. Trimming stripped 6 bases from V and 0 bases from J, with 15 bases between. The CDR3 nucleotides are TGTGCCACCAGACCGAGGACAGCCGACTCCTACGAGCAGTACTTC. It yields the protein CATRPRTADSYEQYF.

This clonotype was detected only a few times. The chain combines TRBV12-3 or TRBV12-4 with TRBJ1-5, with D perhaps TRBD1 (5 bases). This CDR3 has 15 amino acids. V was clipped by 2 bases and J by 4 bases, with 12 bases between them. CDR3 protein: CASSLSDRSNQPQHF. As DNA, the CDR3 is TGTGCCAGCAGTTTATCAGACAGATCTAATCAGCCCCAGCATTTT.

This clonotype was detected only a few times. A junction boundary mismatches the germline segment, possibly from a read error. The chain carries TRBV5-1 and TRBJ2-7, with TRBD2 as a possible D gene (6 bases). The CDR3 consists of 16 residues. Germline CDR1 reads SGHRS; CDR2 reads YFSETQ. CDR3 protein: CASSPARGPQAYEQYF. Here the CDR3 DNA reads TGTGCCAGCAGCCCGGCGCGGGGACCCCAAGCCTACGAGCAGTACTTC.

This clonotype appeared many times. The rearrangement uses TRBV20-1 and TRBJ2-5, with D possibly being TRBD2 (5 bases). The V end lost 1 base, the J end lost 5 bases, and 11 bases lay between the germline ends. Germline assignment: CDR1 DFQATT and CDR2 SNEGSKA (reference sequence). The CDR3 loop spans 13 amino acids. The CDR3 here is CSARVGRRETQYF. DNA for the CDR3: TGCAGTGCTAGAGTAGGTAGGAGGGAGACCCAGTACTTC.

This clonotype has ten or more counts. The chain is built from TRBV6-5 and TRBJ2-7; the D call may be TRBD1 or TRBD2 (5 bases each). The CDR3 loop spans 11 amino acids. Germline CDR1 MNHEY, CDR2 SVGAGI. V was cut by 5 bases and J by 6 bases, with 8 bases left in between. The DNA of the CDR3 is TGTGCCAGCAGTGATGGGACCGAGCAGTACTTC. Its protein product is CASSDGTEQYF.

This clonotype was counted between two and nine times. V is TRBV5-5 and J is TRBJ1-1, with D perhaps TRBD1 (5 bases). V was pared by 3 bases and J by 0 bases, with 12 bases between. The CDR3 consists of 15 residues. Looked up from germline, CDR1 is SGHKS and CDR2 is YYEKEE (reference sequence). The CDR3 is CASSSGWGVNTEAFF. The CDR3, as DNA: TGTGCCAGCAGCTCTGGGTGGGGGGTGAACACTGAAGCTTTCTTT.

At least ten counts were recorded for this clonotype. The J gene is TRBJ1-6, the V gene TRBV20-1, with a weak D call TRBD1 (6 bases). Trimming pared 5 bases from V and 4 bases from J, leaving 9 bases between. The CDR3 is made up of 13 amino acids. The germline CDR1 and CDR2 sequences are DFQATT and SNEGSKA (reference sequence). This chain's CDR3 is CSAGTPYNSPLHF. CDR3 coding DNA: TGCAGTGCTGGGACACCTTATAATTCACCCCTCCACTTT.

The CDR3 protein is CATSDGGGRANTGELFF. The CDR3, as DNA: TGTGCCACCAGTGATGGCGGGGGAAGGGCCAACACCGGGGAGCTGTTTTTT. The rearrangement joins TRBV24-1 to TRBJ2-2; 7 bases are a match to TRBD2. The V gene end was trimmed by 3 bases and the J gene end by 2 bases; junction bases not matched to a gene: 8. CDR3 length: 17 residues. Germline V gives CDR1 KGHDR, CDR2 SFDVKD.

The J gene is TRBJ2-5, the V gene TRBV7-2, with D unresolved. The DNA end favors TRBJ2-1, so the J call may be wrong. Germline-derived CDR1 and CDR2 are SGHTA and FQGNSA. The CDR3 is 13 amino acids. CDR3 sequence reads: CASSSYLDNEQFF. The CDR3 DNA reads TGTGCCAGCAGCTCCTATTTGGACAATGAGCAGTTCTTC.

The V and J genes are TRBV13 and TRBJ1-2, with 10 bases fitting TRBD1. CDR3 length: 17 amino acids. J was trimmed by 0 bases and V by 5 bases; bases with no gene match: 9. CDR1 PRHDT and CDR2 FYEKMQ come from the germline V gene (reference sequence). The CDR3 sequence is CASSEETGTGANYGYTF. The CDR3 DNA sequence: TGTGCCAGCAGCGAGGAAACCGGGACAGGGGCTAACTATGGCTACACCTTC.

In this sample, this clonotype turned up many times. The V and J genes are TRBV19 and TRBJ1-1; 8 bases are shared with TRBD1. There are 11 residues in the CDR3. Trimming removed 7 bases from V and 11 bases from J; junction bases left unmatched: 6. Germline V lookup: CDR1 LNHDA, CDR2 SQIVND (reference sequence). This CDR3 is CASTDREDAFF. DNA for the CDR3: TGTGCCAGTACGGACAGGGAGGATGCTTTCTTT.

Points on this clonotype: At one of its ends the junction is not consistent with the germline gene, which may arise from a read error. The chain couples TRBV6-5 to TRBJ2-7, with D possibly TRBD1 on 6 matching bases. The CDR3 sequence is 17 residues long. Germline V lookup: CDR1 MNHEY, CDR2 SVGAGI. The CDR3 DNA follows: TGTGCCATCAGTTACTCGAGATCGGACAGTAGCTCCTACGAGCAGTACTTC. This translates into CAISYSRSDSSSYEQYF.

This clonotype appeared many times. This chain joins TRBV2 and TRBJ2-7; a weak D match, TRBD1 (6 bases). This CDR3 is built from 12 residues. Trimming pared 8 bases from V and 3 bases from J, leaving 11 bases between. Germline lookup yields CDR1 SNHLY and CDR2 FYNNEI. This CDR3 is CASRQDSYEQYF. In DNA form, the CDR3 reads TGTGCCAGCCGTCAGGACAGCTACGAGCAGTACTTC. Complete variable domain (other parts from reference TRBV2 and TRBJ2-7): EPEVTQTPSHQVTQMGQEVILRCVPISNHLYFYWYRQILGQKVEFLVSFYNNEISEKSEIFDDQFSVERPDGSNFTLKIRSTKLEDSAMYFCASRQDSYEQYFGPGTRLTVT.

About this clonotype itself: One base away lies a much larger clone, so this may be a sequencing read error. The gene calls are TRBV19 and TRBJ1-1, with D possibly TRBD1 on 6 matching bases. The CDR3 is 15 residues long. Per germline, CDR1 LNHDA and CDR2 SQIVND (reference sequence). CDR3 loop: CASGMAGAGNTEAFF. In DNA, the CDR3 is TGTGCCAGTGGTATGGCAGGGGCGGGGAACACTGAAGCTTTCTTT.

This clonotype was seen ten or more times. The CDR3 nucleotides read TGTGCCACCGAAGACAGGGGGAACACTGAAGCTTTCTTT. This sequence encodes CATEDRGNTEAFF. The J gene is TRBJ1-1, the V gene TRBV10-3; TRBD1 matches at 8 bases. There are 13 residues in the CDR3. Germline V gives CDR1 ENHRY, CDR2 SYGVKD. Unmatched junction bases numbered 5, after V lost 10 bases and J lost 1 base.

This chain links TRBV7-2 with TRBJ2-6; 10 nucleotides agree with TRBD1. The trim removed 8 bases at V and 2 bases at J, leaving 12 bases unmatched. CDR1 SGHTA and CDR2 FQGNSA come from the germline V gene. CDR3 length: 18 amino acids. The chain's CDR3 is CASSLRQGAYTGANVLTF. CDR3 DNA: TGTGCCAGCTCACTTCGACAGGGGGCCTACACTGGGGCCAACGTCCTGACTTTC.

This clonotype was observed many times. The rearrangement joins TRBV20-1 to TRBJ2-5; D is unresolved. The CDR3 sequence is 13 residues long. CDR1 and CDR2 from the germline V gene are DFQATT and SNEGSKA (reference sequence). Trimming pared 5 bases from V and 0 bases from J, leaving 10 bases between. CDR3 region: CSAPSWNQETQYF. In DNA form, the CDR3 reads TGCAGTGCTCCCTCATGGAACCAAGAGACCCAGTACTTC.

Of note for this clonotype: A much bigger clone sits one base away, suggesting this may be a read error. The V gene is TRBV2, the J gene TRBJ1-4; TRBD1 agrees at 7 bases. The CDR3 spans 17 residues. With 7 bases clipped from V and 4 bases from J, the junction kept 15 bases outside the gene matches. The germline V gene has CDR1 SNHLY and CDR2 FYNNEI. The CDR3 loop reads CASTPQGRIANNEKLFF. The CDR3 DNA sequence: TGTGCCAGCACTCCACAGGGGAGGATAGCAAATAATGAAAAACTGTTTTTT. Drawing the rest from reference TRBV2 and TRBJ1-4, the complete variable domain is EPEVTQTPSHQVTQMGQEVILRCVPISNHLYFYWYRQILGQKVEFLVSFYNNEISEKSEIFDDQFSVERPDGSNFTLKIRSTKLEDSAMYFCASTPQGRIANNEKLFFGSGTQLSVL.

Concerning this clonotype: This clone may be a read error of a much larger clone one base away. The genes are TRBV19 and TRBJ1-2; tentative D call: TRBD1 (6 bases). This CDR3 region has 12 residues. Per germline, CDR1 LNHDA and CDR2 SQIVND (reference sequence). The CDR3 spells CASSTTEGGYAF. The CDR3 DNA is TGTGCCAGTAGTACAACCGAGGGGGGCTACGCCTTC.

The sample holds a few counts of this clonotype. The chain employs TRBV12-5 and TRBJ2-7; D not resolved. Trimming removed 7 bases at V and 4 bases at J, with 23 bases between. Germline-derived CDR1 and CDR2 are LGHNT and FRNRAP. The CDR3 extends over 16 amino acids. The CDR3 loop reads CASVYPLYPSNYEQYF. DNA for the CDR3: TGTGCTAGTGTTTACCCCCTCTACCCGTCGAATTACGAGCAGTACTTC.